This is a list of T cell receptor beta chains from one sample in a study of blood T cell repertoires in COVID-19. The method was immunoSEQ multiplex PCR; TCRdb's version includes in-frame clones alone and lacks a portion of them. The table lists about 280,000 clones, almost 85% of them singletons. What was sequenced was peripheral blood. These receptors were collected from a man in his forties or fifties with active or convalescent COVID-19. The CDR3 runs from the conserved cysteine through the conserved F or W. Each record gives: V gene, J gene, D gene, clone size, CDR3 protein, CDR3 DNA. A D gene is named only where the DNA matches it firmly. The size field is filled for only some rows; it gives once, few, many or a size class.

V: TRBV5-1; J: TRBJ1-4; D: TRBD1; size: NA; CDR3: CASTQGDNEKLFF; DNA: TGCGCCAGCACCCAGGGGGATAATGAAAAACTGTTTTTT
V: TRBV6-2/TRBV6-3; J: TRBJ1-4; D: NA; size: NA; CDR3: CASSSHPGGPANEKLFF; DNA: TGTGCCAGCAGTTCCCATCCCGGTGGTCCGGCTAATGAAAAACTGTTTTTT
V: TRBV19; J: TRBJ2-5; D: TRBD2; size: NA; CDR3: CASSTKREQETQYF; DNA: TGTGCCAGTAGTACAAAGCGGGAACAAGAGACCCAGTACTTC
V: TRBV6-5; J: TRBJ1-6; D: TRBD1; size: once; CDR3: CASSYGTGGSPLHF; DNA: TGTGCCAGCAGTTACGGGACAGGAGGCTCACCCCTCCACTTT
V: TRBV3-1/TRBV3-2; J: TRBJ1-2; D: NA; size: few; CDR3: CASSQISGSSYTF; DNA: TGTGCCAGCAGCCAAATTTCAGGGTCAAGCTACACCTTC
V: TRBV15; J: TRBJ1-5; D: TRBD1; size: NA; CDR3: CATSRTGGRGNQPQHF; DNA: TGTGCCACGAGTCGGACAGGGGGCAGGGGCAATCAGCCCCAGCATTTT
V: TRBV10-3; J: TRBJ2-4; D: NA; size: NA; CDR3: CAISESRGTNIQYF; DNA: TGTGCCATCAGTGAGTCTCGGGGGACCAACATTCAGTACTTC
V: TRBV27; J: TRBJ2-1; D: TRBD2; size: NA; CDR3: CASSSSGGANNEQFF; DNA: TGTGCCAGCAGTTCCTCGGGGGGAGCCAACAATGAGCAGTTCTTC
V: TRBV11-1; J: TRBJ2-3; D: TRBD1; size: NA; CDR3: CASSPETGSPDTQYF; DNA: TGTGCCAGCAGTCCTGAGACAGGGTCTCCAGATACGCAGTATTTT
V: TRBV30; J: TRBJ1-1; D: NA; size: NA; CDR3: CAWSYGQNTEAFF; DNA: TGTGCCTGGAGCTATGGACAAAACACTGAAGCTTTCTTT
V: TRBV2; J: TRBJ1-6; D: TRBD1; size: few; CDR3: CASRGTGGNSPLHF; DNA: TGTGCCAGCAGGGGGACAGGGGGGAATTCACCCCTCCACTTT
V: TRBV14; J: TRBJ1-6; D: NA; size: NA; CDR3: CASSHWQGNSPLHF; DNA: TGTGCCAGCAGCCATTGGCAGGGGAATTCACCCCTCCACTTT
V: TRBV9; J: TRBJ1-2; D: TRBD1; size: NA; CDR3: CASSSSKPGQGITPHGYTF; DNA: TGTGCCAGCAGCTCCTCAAAACCCGGACAGGGGATAACCCCCCATGGCTACACCTTC
V: TRBV19; J: TRBJ2-5; D: TRBD2; size: NA; CDR3: CASSMGLAGWETQYF; DNA: TGTGCCAGTAGTATGGGACTAGCGGGGTGGGAGACCCAGTACTTC
V: TRBV5-1; J: TRBJ2-7; D: TRBD1; size: NA; CDR3: CASSLWGQKAYEQYF; DNA: TGCGCCAGCAGCTTGTGGGGACAGAAAGCCTACGAGCAGTACTTC
V: TRBV6-2/TRBV6-3; J: TRBJ2-5; D: NA; size: NA; CDR3: CASSYSTSPETQYF; DNA: TGTGCCAGCAGTTACTCGACTAGTCCGGAGACCCAGTACTTC
V: TRBV5-1; J: TRBJ1-1; D: NA; size: NA; CDR3: CASSLGPPTGEAFF; DNA: TGCGCCAGCAGCTTGGGTCCCCCCACCGGTGAAGCTTTCTTT
V: TRBV21-1; J: TRBJ2-2; D: NA; size: NA; CDR3: CAVHGRAGPGELFF; DNA: TGTGCAGTTCACGGGAGGGCCGGGCCCGGGGAGCTGTTTTTT
V: TRBV7-9; J: TRBJ2-7; D: NA; size: once; CDR3: CASSESTTYEQYF; DNA: TGTGCCAGCAGCGAATCCACAACCTACGAGCAGTACTTC
V: TRBV10-2; J: TRBJ1-1; D: TRBD1; size: NA; CDR3: CASSQTGGMFTEAFF; DNA: TGCGCCAGCAGTCAAACAGGGGGCATGTTCACTGAAGCTTTCTTT
V: TRBV10-3; J: TRBJ1-2; D: NA; size: NA; CDR3: CAISVEGVNYGYTF; DNA: TGTGCCATCAGTGTCGAGGGGGTGAACTATGGCTACACCTTC
V: TRBV9; J: TRBJ2-1; D: TRBD2; size: NA; CDR3: CASSAEVVGGNEQFF; DNA: TGTGCCAGCAGCGCCGAGGTGGTGGGGGGGAATGAGCAGTTCTTC
V: TRBV20-1; J: TRBJ2-7; D: TRBD2; size: NA; CDR3: CSASRSGRFYEQYF; DNA: TGCAGTGCTAGTAGGAGCGGGAGATTTTACGAGCAGTACTTC
V: TRBV3-1/TRBV3-2; J: TRBJ1-4; D: NA; size: NA; CDR3: CASSQAQETEKLFF; DNA: TGTGCCAGCAGCCAAGCCCAGGAAACTGAAAAACTGTTTTTT
V: TRBV18; J: TRBJ2-7; D: NA; size: NA; CDR3: CASSPPGSYEQYF; DNA: TGTGCCAGCTCACCCCCCGGCTCCTACGAGCAGTACTTC
V: TRBV7-8; J: TRBJ1-2; D: TRBD1; size: NA; CDR3: CASSSSGTGGYTF; DNA: TGTGCCAGCAGCTCCTCCGGGACAGGTGGCTACACCTTC
V: TRBV24-1; J: TRBJ2-1; D: NA; size: NA; CDR3: CATSEALVNEQFF; DNA: TGTGCCACCAGCGAGGCACTAGTCAATGAGCAGTTCTTC
V: TRBV9; J: TRBJ1-1; D: NA; size: NA; CDR3: CASSVGIANTEAFF; DNA: TGTGCCAGCAGCGTAGGGATAGCGAACACTGAAGCTTTCTTT
V: TRBV5-1; J: TRBJ2-5; D: NA; size: NA; CDR3: CASSFTGVQETQYF; DNA: TGCGCCAGCAGCTTCACAGGCGTCCAAGAGACCCAGTACTTC
V: TRBV9; J: TRBJ1-3; D: TRBD1; size: NA; CDR3: CASSARQGESSGNTIYF; DNA: TGTGCCAGCAGCGCCAGACAGGGGGAGAGCTCTGGAAACACCATATATTTT